Each of the 13 T cell receptor beta chains below was sequenced from the same sample in a study of blood T cells in healthy people across ages. With a J-beta primer mix and a sample-barcoded 5' primer, a second PCR ran about 6 to 11 cycles. Using its own MiXCR run on the 5' RACE reads, TCRdb lists one record per CDR3 protein. This table holds roughly 2 million distinct CDR3 sequences, less than 50% found once. The source material was blood. The receptors were gathered from a woman between 40 and 50 years old in good health.

The chain recombines TRBV27 with TRBJ2-7; 8 bases match TRBD1. Trimming cost V 0 bases and J 4 bases; bases outside gene matches: 17. The CDR3 runs 19 residues. Germline CDR1 and CDR2: MNHEY and SMNVEV (reference sequence). CDR3 sequence reads: CASSLSCRTGSCRRYEQYF. Written as DNA, the CDR3 is TGTGCCAGCAGTTTATCGTGCAGGACAGGGTCCTGCCGGCGTTACGAGCAGTACTTC.

The gene calls are TRBV21-1 and TRBJ2-7; the D segment call TRBD1 is taken from the table without a DNA check. TRBV21-1 is listed as a pseudogene. This CDR3 is built from 16 residues. The CDR3 nucleotides are TGTGCCAGCAGCATTCGACAGGGGAACTCCTACAATGAGCAGTACTTC. It specifies CASSIRQGNSYNEQYF.

A word on this clonotype: A read error may produce the germline difference seen at one junction end. The chain employs TRBV7-9 and TRBJ1-2; TRBD1 matches 7 bases. This CDR3 has 14 residues. The germline V gene has CDR1 SEHNR and CDR2 FQNEAQ (reference sequence). The CDR3 is CASSVGQSPYGYTF. As DNA, the CDR3 is TGCGCCAGCAGCGTGGGACAGAGTCCCTATGGCTACACCTTC.

The V call is TRBV6-2 or TRBV6-3, the J call TRBJ2-5, with 12 bases identical to TRBD2. The CDR3 has 15 amino acids. V was clipped by 2 bases and J by 3 bases; unmatched bases: 1. Germline V gives CDR1 MNHEY, CDR2 SVGEGT. CDR3 in DNA: TGTGCCAGCAGTTACGGACTAGCGGGGAAAGAGACCCAGTACTTC. The encoded protein is CASSYGLAGKETQYF.

This clonotype has a count of ten or more. The chain couples TRBV20-1 to TRBJ2-5; D is perhaps TRBD1 (5 bases). Germline values: CDR1 DFQATT, CDR2 SNEGSKA (reference sequence). CDR3 size: 11 residues. V lost 3 bases and J 4 bases, leaving 6 bases between the germline ends. CDR3 sequence reads: CSASQGETQYF. The CDR3 nucleotides are TGCAGTGCTAGCCAGGGAGAGACCCAGTACTTC.

This clonotype has only a few counts. The V and J genes are TRBV14 and TRBJ2-4, with 8 bases matching TRBD2. Near its end, the DNA agrees better with TRBJ2-5, so the J call may be wrong. Germline V CDR1 and CDR2: SGHDN, FVKESK. The CDR3 covers 14 residues. Here the CDR3 DNA reads TGTGCCAGCAGCCAAGATGGGACTAGAGGGACCCAGTACTTC. Translated: CASSQDGTRGTQYF.

Regarding this clonotype: Its ends do not fully match the called genes, so a read error is possible. V is TRBV7-2 and J is TRBJ2-3; the D gene is possibly TRBD2 (7 bases). CDR1 is SGHTA, CDR2 FQGNSA, per germline. The CDR3 has 16 amino acids. The DNA of the CDR3 is TGTGCCAGCAGCCGAAGGGGGGGAAGTTTTAAAGATACGCGGTATTTT. Translating gives CASSRRGGSFKDTRYF.

This clonotype turned up a few times. A much larger clone lies a single base off, so this may be a read error. This chain uses TRBV7-2 with TRBJ1-1; possible D gene TRBD1, 5 bases. The CDR3 consists of 13 residues. CDR1 and CDR2 from the germline V gene are SGHTA and FQGNSA. V lost 4 bases and J lost 1, with 7 bases in between. CDR3 amino acids: CASSSQANTEAFF. CDR3 nucleotides: TGTGCCAGCAGCTCACAGGCGAACACTGAAGCTTTCTTT.

This clonotype has just a few counts. The chain employs TRBV7-9 and TRBJ1-5; D is unresolved. The germline V gene has CDR1 SEHNR and CDR2 FQNEAQ (reference sequence). Trimming pared 1 base from V and 1 base from J, leaving 5 bases between. The CDR3 is 14 residues long. The CDR3 loop reads CASSLVTSNQPQHF. CDR3 coding DNA: TGTGCCAGCAGCTTAGTCACCAGCAATCAGCCCCAGCATTTT.

This clonotype was counted only a few times. V gene TRBV6-2 or TRBV6-3 combines with J gene TRBJ1-2; D unresolved. CDR1 is MNHEY, CDR2 SVGEGT, per germline. The CDR3 sequence is 13 residues long. V was cut by 6 bases and J by 3 bases, with 11 bases left in between. The CDR3 sequence: CASSRADHYGYTF. The CDR3 nucleotides read TGTGCCAGCAGCCGGGCGGACCACTATGGCTACACCTTC.

The chain is built from TRBV4-3 and TRBJ2-1; 7 positions agree with TRBD1. This CDR3 comprises 13 residues. Trimming cost V 2 bases and J 9 bases; bases outside gene matches: 4. The germline CDR1 and CDR2 sequences are LGHNA and YSLEER. CDR3: CASSQTGVPEQFF. The CDR3 bases are TGCGCCAGCAGCCAAACAGGGGTTCCTGAGCAGTTCTTC.

The gene calls are TRBV20-1 and TRBJ2-5, with 9 positions matching TRBD1. The germline CDR1 and CDR2 sequences are DFQATT and SNEGSKA (reference sequence). This CDR3 is built from 15 residues. Losses at the gene ends were 3 bases for V and 4 bases for J; bases not matched to a gene: 9. The CDR3, as DNA: TGCAGTGCTAGCCCCGGGACAGGGATGGGAGAGACCCAGTACTTC. It is translated as CSASPGTGMGETQYF.

This clonotype was found a few times. This sequence joins TRBV20-1 and TRBJ2-5; D ambiguous. The J call is uncertain, as TRBJ2-7 better fits the DNA end. Germline V gene data show CDR1 as DFQATT and CDR2 as SNEGSKA (reference sequence). The CDR3 contains 14 residues. CDR3 residues: CSALTDSPPYEQYF. The CDR3, as DNA: TGCAGTGCTCTCACAGATTCCCCACCATACGAGCAGTACTTC.